What follows describes a single T cell receptor (beta chain). Its antigen remains unknown. V was clipped by 5 bases and J by 0 bases, with 11 bases between them. Germline V lookup: CDR1 SGHAT, CDR2 FQNNGV. This CDR3 is built from 15 residues. These data belong to a study of cytomegalovirus exposure and HLA in healthy donors. Amplification used 60 Vbeta primers and 13 Jbeta primers. Assay used: immunoSEQ multiplex PCR; TCRdb lists only in-frame clones, some missing. The repertoire holds about 130,000 clones, with roughly 82% as singletons. General study points: For TCR beta chains, V- and J-gene trimming was later linked to a missense DCLRE1C variant.

The rearrangement uses TRBV11-2 and TRBJ2-1; unclear D gene. Sequenced sample: PBMCs. The clonotype originates from a woman between 18 and 30 years old in good health and CMV-seropositive. For the CDR3, the DNA is TGTGCCAGCAGCCCGATCCTGAGCTCCTACAATGAGCAGTTCTTC. Encoded protein: CASSPILSSYNEQFF. Full variable domain (outside the CDR3, taken from reference TRBV11-2 and TRBJ2-1): EAGVAQSPRYKIIEKRQSVAFWCNPISGHATLYWYQQILGQGPKLLIQFQNNGVVDDSQLPKDRFSAERLKGVDSTLKIQPAKLEDSAVYLCASSPILSSYNEQFFGPGTRLTVL.